The present TCR beta chain was sequenced within a study of cytomegalovirus exposure and HLA in healthy donors. Whole-study findings and limits: Many donors carried some public TCRs, although rarity characterized most TCR sequences. Apparent HLA restriction characterized most CMV-associated TCR beta chains in a later analysis. The presence/absence work took it that sequencing depth was about the same across donors.

Use of 60 Vbeta and 13 Jbeta primers characterized the PCR. Produced via immunoSEQ multiplex PCR; TCRdb's table is partial and in-frame only. The data show about 120,000 clones, about 80% seen once. As regards this clone: Its antigen is as yet unknown.

V gave up 6 bases and J gave up 8 bases, with 16 bases separating them. Looked up from germline, CDR1 is SGHVS and CDR2 is FNYEAQ. The CDR3 spans 14 residues. The receptor was isolated from a female donor in good health and CMV-seronegative. The sample comprised PBMCs. The chain carries TRBV7-6 and TRBJ1-4; possible D gene TRBD1, 6 bases. The CDR3 reads CASRYGQGTEKLFF. The CDR3 DNA follows: TGTGCCAGCAGATACGGGCAGGGGACCGAAAAACTGTTTTTT.